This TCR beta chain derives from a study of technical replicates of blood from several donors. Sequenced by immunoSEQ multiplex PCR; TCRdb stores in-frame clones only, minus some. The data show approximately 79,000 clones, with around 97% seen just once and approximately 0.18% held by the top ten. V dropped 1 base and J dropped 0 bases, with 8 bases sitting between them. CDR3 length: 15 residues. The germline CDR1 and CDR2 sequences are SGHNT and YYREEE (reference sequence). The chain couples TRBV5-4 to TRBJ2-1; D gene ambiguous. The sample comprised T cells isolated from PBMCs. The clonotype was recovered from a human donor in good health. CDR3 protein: CASSLSGGSYNEQFF. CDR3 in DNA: TGTGCCAGCAGCTTGTCAGGTGGCTCCTACAATGAGCAGTTCTTC.